Given below is one TCR beta chain in context. The antigen is unknown. These data originate in a study of T cell responses to AZD1222 COVID-19 vaccine. Study results and caveats: Targets within unmutated variant regions were reportedly found for nearly half of spike-specific TCRs. When two AZD1222 doses had been given, Spike-specific TCR breadth and depth rose. Along spike, vaccine-associated CD4 TCRs were found throughout, with dominance at 160-218 and 743-854.

Generated by immunoSEQ multiplex PCR, the TCRdb table keeps only in-frame clones and is missing some. The sample lists some 200,000 clones, roughly 90% occurring once. Germline V gives CDR1 LGHDT, CDR2 YNNKEL (reference sequence). Deletions cut 1 base from V and 6 bases from J, with 15 bases between. The CDR3 totals 15 residues. The clonotype comes from an adult who received the AZD1222 COVID-19 vaccine. Sequenced material: peripheral blood, taken 28 days after the second AZD1222 dose. The gene calls are TRBV3-1 (or the pseudogene TRBV3-2) and TRBJ1-1; D is possibly TRBD1 (5 bases). The CDR3 coding sequence is TGTGCCAGCAGCCAAGGGGACCGGACCGGGGCTGAAGCTTTCTTT. Its translation is CASSQGDRTGAEAFF.